Below, one T cell receptor (beta chain) is given with its context. Its antigen has not been determined. No base-level quality is on record; no much larger clone is a single base apart. There are 15 amino acids in the CDR3, from cysteine to phenylalanine inclusive. Only the CDR3 region is kept as DNA, spanning 45 bases read in frame from base 1. CDR1 and CDR2 are drawn from the germline V gene: ENHRY, SYGVKD. V is pared back by 0 bases and J by 4 bases, with 9 bases lying between the germline termini. These data originate in a study of blood T cells in healthy people across ages (dated by TCRdb to the mid-2010s). Turning to the overall study: In model experiments, template switching captured about one uniquely barcoded TCR beta cDNA molecule for every two T cells. Donors of different ages were randomly distributed across sequencing lanes to avoid experimental bias. Using the same blood draw, the study looked at two additional independent replicas of 1 million unique cDNA reads for two donors, one aged 18 to 29 and the other aged 80 or older. To track age-related changes in TCR beta repertoire diversity, the study relied on deep sequencing normalized with unique cDNA molecular identifiers. The donors were split into four age groups: young (average around 15 years), middle-aged (39), aged (more than 60) and long-lived (roughly 88). Results and caveats for the whole study, not just this receptor: Observed TCR beta diversity per million T cells fell roughly linearly with age, and a significant reduction was already apparent by age around 44. Compared with the aged group, more naive CD4+ T cells, fewer expanded clones and increased TCR diversity were shown by the long-lived group, suggesting age selection. Bulk unsorted PBMC profiling prevented conclusive comparison of naive and antigen-experienced compartments. Estimates of total diversity from one million sequenced T cells were regarded as lower bounds and underestimates. The CMV infection status of donors was not known, potentially confounding age-related changes in expanded clonotypes. There was a strong correlation between observed TCR beta diversity and the percentage of naive T cells measured by flow cytometry.

Donors were 35 to 40 systemically healthy Caucasian individuals from Russia aged 6 to 90 years. Approximately 9.7 milliliters of peripheral blood were drawn from each donor into EDTA-treated Vacutainer tubes. Ficoll-Paque density-gradient centrifugation was used to isolate PBMCs, with at least 6 million per sample. Total RNA was extracted from PBMCs with Trizol reagent, with at least 5.5 micrograms obtained per sample. The percentages of naive CD45RAhigh/CD27high T cells were determined by flow cytometry on a PBMC aliquot from every donor. The library was made by 5' RACE. Reads for this sample came from an Illumina HiSeq 2500. A second 7 to 11 cycle PCR used a sample-barcoded 5' primer and a J-beta primer mix. Each TCR beta cDNA molecule received a unique molecular identifier from a template-switch 5' adaptor carrying 12 random nucleotides. Each sample yielded at least 3 million CDR3-containing paired-end reads. All of the RNA was converted into first-strand cDNA using the Mint cDNA synthesis kit, with a TRBC-specific oligonucleotide serving as the primer. Following uracil-DNA glycosylase treatment, all cDNA underwent a first 18-cycle PCR with the universal primers M1SS and BC2_uni_R. As for the original processing: Normalization of each sample was performed by random selection of 1 million high-quality reads, each carrying a distinct molecular identifier. Reads sharing molecular identifiers were discarded rather than binned into consensus sequences. MiTCR, set to a Q25 quality threshold and the strictest error-elimination algorithm, was used for CDR3 identification, clonotype clustering and error correction. A nonparametric unseen species model using Euler transformation provided a lower-bound estimate of total TCR beta diversity. TCRdb reprocessing: public reads trimmed at Q25 with fastp, clones called with MiXCR, in-frame beta chains kept. Every distinct CDR3 protein forms one entry, paired with its most common genes and DNA. These V and J calls are TCRdb output, not the study's own analysis. In all, the sample holds about 1,800,000 distinct CDR3 sequences, and about 30% of those were seen once. The top ten constitute approximately 7.7% of the sample.

The sequence was obtained from a woman aged 30 to 39 in good health. Sequenced: blood. Recombination linked TRBV10-3 to TRBJ1-4; no D gene can be assigned with confidence. The bases are TGTGCCATCAGTGAGTCCGGGCAGCTTAATGAAAAACTGTTTTTT. Translation gives CAISESGQLNEKLFF.